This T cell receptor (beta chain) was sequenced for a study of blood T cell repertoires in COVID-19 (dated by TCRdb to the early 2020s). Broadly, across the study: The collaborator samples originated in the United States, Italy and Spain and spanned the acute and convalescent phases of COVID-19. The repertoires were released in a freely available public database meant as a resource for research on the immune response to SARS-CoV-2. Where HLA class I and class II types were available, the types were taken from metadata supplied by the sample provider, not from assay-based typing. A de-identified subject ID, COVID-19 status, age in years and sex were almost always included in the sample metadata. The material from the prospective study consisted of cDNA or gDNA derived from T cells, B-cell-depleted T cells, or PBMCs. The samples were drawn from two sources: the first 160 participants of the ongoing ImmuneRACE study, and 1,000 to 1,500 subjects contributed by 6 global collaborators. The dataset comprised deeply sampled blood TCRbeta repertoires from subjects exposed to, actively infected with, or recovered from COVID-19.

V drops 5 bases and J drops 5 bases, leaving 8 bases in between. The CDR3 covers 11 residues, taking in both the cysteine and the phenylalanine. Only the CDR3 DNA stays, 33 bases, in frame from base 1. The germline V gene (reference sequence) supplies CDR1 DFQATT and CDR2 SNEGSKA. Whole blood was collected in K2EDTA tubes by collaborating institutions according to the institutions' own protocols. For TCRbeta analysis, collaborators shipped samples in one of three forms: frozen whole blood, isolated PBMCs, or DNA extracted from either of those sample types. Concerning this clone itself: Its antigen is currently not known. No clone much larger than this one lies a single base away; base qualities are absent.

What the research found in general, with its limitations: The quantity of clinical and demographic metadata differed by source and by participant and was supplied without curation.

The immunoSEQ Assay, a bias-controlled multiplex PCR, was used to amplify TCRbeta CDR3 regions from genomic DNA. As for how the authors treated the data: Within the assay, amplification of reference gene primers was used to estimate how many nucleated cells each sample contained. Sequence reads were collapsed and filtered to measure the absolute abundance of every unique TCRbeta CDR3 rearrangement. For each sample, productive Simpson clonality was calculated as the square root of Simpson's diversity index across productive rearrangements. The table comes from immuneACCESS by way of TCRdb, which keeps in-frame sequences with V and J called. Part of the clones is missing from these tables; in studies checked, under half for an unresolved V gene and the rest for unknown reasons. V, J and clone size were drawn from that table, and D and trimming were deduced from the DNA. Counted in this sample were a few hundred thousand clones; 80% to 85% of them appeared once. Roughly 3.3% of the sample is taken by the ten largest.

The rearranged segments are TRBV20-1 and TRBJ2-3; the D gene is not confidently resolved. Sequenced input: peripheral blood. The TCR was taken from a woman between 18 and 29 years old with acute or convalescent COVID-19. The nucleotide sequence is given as TGCAGTGCTCCCGTAGTAGATACGCAGTATTTT. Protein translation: CSAPVVDTQYF.